This T cell receptor (beta chain) stems from a study of fetal regulatory T cell absence and autoimmunity. In the case of this clone: Its target is not known.

The assay was run at survey level. Generated by immunoSEQ multiplex PCR, the TCRdb table keeps only in-frame clones and is missing some. The sample lists some 46,000 clones, roughly 83% occurring once. In germline, CDR1 is SGHRS, CDR2 YFSETQ. CDR3 length: 15 amino acids. With 3 bases removed from V and 5 bases from J, the gap between germline ends came to 17 bases. Broader study findings: Broadly similar TRB gene family usage was seen in pancreas and cord blood.

This receptor was obtained from a newborn boy with IPEX syndrome. V and J are TRBV5-1 and TRBJ1-1, with a weak D call TRBD1 (5 bases). The sequencing sample was made of cord blood. The CDR3 nucleotides are TGCGCCAGCAGCTCTGGACAAAACGTAGGGACTGAAGCTTTCTTT. Translating gives CASSSGQNVGTEAFF. Combining the CDR3 with reference TRBV5-1 and TRBJ1-1 gives the whole variable domain KAGVTQTPRYLIKTRGQQVTLSCSPISGHRSVSWYQQTPGQGLQFLFEYFSETQRNKGNFPGRFSGRQFSNSRSEMNVSTLELGDSALYLCASSSGQNVGTEAFFGQGTRLTVV.